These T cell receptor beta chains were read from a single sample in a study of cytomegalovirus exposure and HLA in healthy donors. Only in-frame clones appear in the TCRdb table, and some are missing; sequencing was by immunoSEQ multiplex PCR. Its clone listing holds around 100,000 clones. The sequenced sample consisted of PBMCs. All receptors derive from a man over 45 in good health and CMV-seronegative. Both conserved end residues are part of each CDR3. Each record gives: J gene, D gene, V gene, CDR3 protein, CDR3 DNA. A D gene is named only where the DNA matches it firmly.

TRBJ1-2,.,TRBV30,CAWSVRRPRGYGYTF,TGTGCCTGGAGTGTAAGGCGGCCCCGAGGCTATGGCTACACCTTC
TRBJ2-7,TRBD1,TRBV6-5,CASSYTDRGYEQYF,TGTGCCAGCAGTTACACGGACAGGGGCTACGAGCAGTACTTC
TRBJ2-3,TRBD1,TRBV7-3,CASSKGVSGTGTDTQYF,TGTGCCAGCAGCAAAGGGGTCTCAGGGACAGGGACAGATACGCAGTATTTT
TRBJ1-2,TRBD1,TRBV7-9,CASSPDGDRSGSGYTF,TGTGCCAGCAGCCCCGACGGGGACAGGTCGGGTAGCGGCTACACCTTC
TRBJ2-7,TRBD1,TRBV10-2,CASRGQAIAAEQYF,TGCGCCAGCAGAGGACAGGCTATAGCAGCCGAGCAGTACTTC
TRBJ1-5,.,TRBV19,CASSGGNLQNQPQHF,TGTGCCAGTAGTGGGGGGAACTTACAAAATCAGCCCCAGCATTTT
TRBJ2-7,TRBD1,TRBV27,CASSFGPRDRVSYEQYF,TGTGCCAGCAGTTTCGGTCCTAGGGACAGGGTCTCCTACGAGCAGTACTTC
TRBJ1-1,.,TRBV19,CASSGLVTEAFF,TGTGCCAGTAGTGGCCTGGTCACTGAAGCTTTCTTT
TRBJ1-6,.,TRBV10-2,CASKARVWNSPLHF,TGCGCCAGCAAGGCCAGGGTATGGAATTCACCCCTCCACTTT
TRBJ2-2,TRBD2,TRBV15,CATSRDSPHREGSGELFF,TGTGCCACCAGCAGAGACTCCCCACATCGGGAGGGGTCCGGGGAGCTGTTTTTT
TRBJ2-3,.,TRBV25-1,CASSQSGTDTQYF,TGTGCCAGCAGCCAGTCCGGCACAGATACGCAGTATTTT
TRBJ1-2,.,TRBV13,CASSLLWGRDPNGYTF,TGTGCCAGCAGCCTCTTGTGGGGGAGGGACCCAAATGGCTACACCTTC
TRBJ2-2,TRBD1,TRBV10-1,CASTNGQGRRTGELFF,TGCGCCAGCACCAACGGACAGGGGCGTCGCACCGGGGAGCTGTTTTTT
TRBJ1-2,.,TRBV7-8,CASSLISGRGYGYTF,TGTGCCAGCAGCTTAATCTCTGGCAGGGGCTATGGCTACACCTTC
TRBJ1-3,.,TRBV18,CASSPPNGLSGNTIYF,TGTGCCAGCTCACCACCGAACGGACTTTCTGGAAACACCATATATTTT
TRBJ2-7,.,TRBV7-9,CASSSQIVSYEQYF,TGTGCCAGCAGCTCACAGATCGTGTCCTACGAGCAGTACTTC
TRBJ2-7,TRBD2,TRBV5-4,CASSVGLALYEQYF,TGTGCCAGCAGCGTGGGACTAGCTCTCTACGAGCAGTACTTC
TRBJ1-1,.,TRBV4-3,CASSQVSQSGTEAFF,TGCGCCAGCAGCCAAGTTTCCCAAAGCGGCACTGAAGCTTTCTTT
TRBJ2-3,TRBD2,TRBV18,CASSPWVIAGLADTQYF,TGTGCCAGCTCACCCTGGGTGATAGCGGGGCTCGCAGATACGCAGTATTTT
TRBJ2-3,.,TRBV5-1,CASRLTGMTDTQYF,TGCGCCAGCAGGTTGACAGGAATGACAGATACGCAGTATTTT
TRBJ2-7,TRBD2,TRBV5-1,CASSKLAGADYEQYF,TGCGCCAGCAGCAAACTAGCGGGAGCTGATTACGAGCAGTACTTC
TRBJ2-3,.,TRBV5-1,CASSLDSGPTQYF,TGCGCCAGCAGCTTGGATAGCGGTCCTACGCAGTATTTT
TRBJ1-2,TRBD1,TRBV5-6,CASSGRTGSVGYGYTF,TGTGCCAGCAGCGGCCGGACAGGGAGCGTGGGGTATGGCTACACCTTC
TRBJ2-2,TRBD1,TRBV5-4,CASSSDRGRRELFF,TGTGCCAGCAGCTCGGACAGGGGTAGGCGGGAGCTGTTTTTT
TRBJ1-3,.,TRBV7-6,CASSLAGISSGNTIYF,TGTGCCAGCAGCTTAGCGGGCATCAGCTCTGGAAACACCATATATTTT
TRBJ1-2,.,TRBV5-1,CASSLAVPLTGGYTF,TGCGCCAGCAGCTTGGCGGTGCCGCTAACTGGTGGCTACACCTTC
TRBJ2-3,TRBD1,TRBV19,CASSQGVSTDTQYF,TGTGCCAGCTCTCAGGGGGTTAGCACAGATACGCAGTATTTT
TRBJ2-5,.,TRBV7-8,CASSLSYQETQYF,TGTGCCAGCAGCTTGTCGTACCAAGAGACCCAGTACTTC
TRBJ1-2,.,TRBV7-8,CASSLERGFYGYTF,TGTGCCAGCAGCTTGGAAAGGGGGTTCTATGGCTACACCTTC
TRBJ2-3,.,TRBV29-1,CSVDTGATDTQYF,TGCAGCGTTGATACAGGAGCCACAGATACGCAGTATTTT
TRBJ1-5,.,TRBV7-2,CASSRTGNQPQHF,TGTGCCAGCAGCCGGACAGGCAATCAGCCCCAGCATTTT
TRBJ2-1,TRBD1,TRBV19,CASSTGTGLGNEQFF,TGTGCCAGTAGCACCGGGACAGGGCTTGGGAATGAGCAGTTCTTC
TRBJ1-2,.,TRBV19,CASSREGPAGYGYTF,TGTGCCAGTAGTCGAGAGGGGCCGGCGGGGTATGGCTACACCTTC
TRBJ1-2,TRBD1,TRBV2,CASSDRGVGYTF,TGTGCCAGCAGTGACAGGGGGGTTGGCTACACCTTC
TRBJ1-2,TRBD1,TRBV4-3,CASSQGVGQGARGYTF,TGCGCCAGCAGCCAGGGCGTTGGGCAGGGGGCTCGGGGCTACACCTTC
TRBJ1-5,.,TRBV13,CASSLGTLSNQPQHF,TGTGCCAGCAGCTTAGGGACATTGAGCAATCAGCCCCAGCATTTT
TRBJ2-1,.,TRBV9,CASSGRSSYNEQFF,TGTGCCAGCAGCGGTAGAAGCTCCTACAATGAGCAGTTCTTC
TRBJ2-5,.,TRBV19,CASSIAGETQYF,TGTGCCAGTAGTATAGCAGGAGAGACCCAGTACTTC
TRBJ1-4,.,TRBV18,CASSPYAETNEKLFF,TGTGCCAGCTCACCATATGCGGAAACTAATGAAAAACTGTTTTTT
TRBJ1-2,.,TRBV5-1,CASSLVGSGVDGYTF,TGCGCCAGCAGCTTGGTGGGGAGCGGGGTTGATGGCTACACCTTC
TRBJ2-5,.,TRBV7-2,CASSQSYTQETQYF,TGTGCCAGCAGCCAATCCTATACTCAAGAGACCCAGTACTTC
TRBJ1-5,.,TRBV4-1,CASSQVGRAGQPQHF,TGCGCCAGCAGCCAAGTAGGCAGGGCGGGACAGCCCCAGCATTTT
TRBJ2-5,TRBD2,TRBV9,CASSERGTTYQTQYF,TGTGCCAGCAGCGAGAGAGGGACTACGTACCAGACCCAGTACTTC
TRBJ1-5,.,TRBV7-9,CASSLGSGQPQHF,TGTGCCAGCAGCTTGGGCAGTGGACAGCCCCAGCATTTT
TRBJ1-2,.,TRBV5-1,CASSQGQQYGYTF,TGCGCCAGCAGCCAAGGACAGCAGTATGGCTACACCTTC
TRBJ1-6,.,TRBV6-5,CASSYSQTRSPLHF,TGTGCCAGCAGTTACTCCCAGACGAGGTCACCCCTCCACTTT
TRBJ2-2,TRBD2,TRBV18,CASSGTSATGELFF,TGTGCCAGCTCCGGGACTAGTGCTACCGGGGAGCTGTTTTTT
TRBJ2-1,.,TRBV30,CAWSNGLISSYNEQFF,TGTGCCTGGAGCAATGGACTGATTAGCTCCTACAATGAGCAGTTCTTC
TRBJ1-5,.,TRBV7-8,CASSLANSNQPQHF,TGTGCCAGCAGCTTAGCTAATAGCAATCAGCCCCAGCATTTT